This T cell receptor (beta chain) was recorded in a study of T cells in Graves' hyperthyroidism and ophthalmopathy. Whole-study findings and limits: Expanded thyroid clonotypes (above 0.001) were mostly also found in blood. A 13 V-J model separated ophthalmopathy from stable hyperthyroidism.

This clonotype was found many times. Its target is unknown. Regions amplified from RNA transcripts were the TCR beta CDR3 regions. HTBI primers were employed in a first-round RT-PCR of the TCR CDR3. Each CDR3 protein gets one entry after TCRdb re-called the multiplex PCR reads with MiXCR. Counted here are fewer than 250,000 distinct CDR3 sequences, around 17% occurring once; the ten biggest clones make up more than 25%. Uncontrolled infection, other autoimmune disease, pregnancy or lactation excluded patients. The source of the PBMCs was roughly 10 ml of fresh peripheral blood. Trimming took 1 base from V and 7 from J, leaving 14 bases between them. CDR1 SEHNR and CDR2 FQNEAQ come from the germline V gene (reference sequence). This CDR3 region has 15 residues.

Sequenced input: blood. The receptor's source is a woman under 30 with Graves' ophthalmopathy. V gene TRBV7-9 combines with J gene TRBJ2-4; D is ambiguous. Here the CDR3 DNA reads TGTGCCAGCAGCTTAGGGCATTTAGGGATCAACATTCAGTACTTC. Amino acids: CASSLGHLGINIQYF.